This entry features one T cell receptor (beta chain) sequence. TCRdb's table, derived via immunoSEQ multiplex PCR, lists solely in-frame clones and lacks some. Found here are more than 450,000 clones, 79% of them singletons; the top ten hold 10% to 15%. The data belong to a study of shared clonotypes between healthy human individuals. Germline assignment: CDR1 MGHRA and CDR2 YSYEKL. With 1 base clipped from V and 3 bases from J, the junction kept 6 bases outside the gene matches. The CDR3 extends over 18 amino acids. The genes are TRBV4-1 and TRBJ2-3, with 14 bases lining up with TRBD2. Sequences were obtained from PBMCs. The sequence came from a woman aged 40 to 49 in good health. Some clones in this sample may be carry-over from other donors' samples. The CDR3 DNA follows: TGCGCCAGCAGCCAAGCGACTAGCGGGAGGGCCGGGACAGATACGCAGTATTTT. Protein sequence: CASSQATSGRAGTDTQYF.